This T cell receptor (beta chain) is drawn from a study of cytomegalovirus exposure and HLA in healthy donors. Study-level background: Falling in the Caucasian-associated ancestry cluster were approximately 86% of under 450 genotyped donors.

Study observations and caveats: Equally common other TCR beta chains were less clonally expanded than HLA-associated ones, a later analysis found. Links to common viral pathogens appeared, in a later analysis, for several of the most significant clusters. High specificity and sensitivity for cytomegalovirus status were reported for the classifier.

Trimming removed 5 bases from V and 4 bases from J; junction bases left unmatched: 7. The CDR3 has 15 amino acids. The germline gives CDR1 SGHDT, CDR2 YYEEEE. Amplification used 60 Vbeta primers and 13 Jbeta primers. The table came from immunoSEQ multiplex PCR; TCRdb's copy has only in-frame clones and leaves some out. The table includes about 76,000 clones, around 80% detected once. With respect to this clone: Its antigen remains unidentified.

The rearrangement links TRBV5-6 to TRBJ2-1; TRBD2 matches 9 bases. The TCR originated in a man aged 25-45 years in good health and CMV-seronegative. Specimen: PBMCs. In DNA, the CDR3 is TGTGCCAGCAGGGGAACTAGCGGGTTTTACAATGAGCAGTTCTTC. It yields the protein CASRGTSGFYNEQFF.